This TCR beta chain stems from a study of patients and donors after allogeneic stem cell transplantation. MiXCR, run by TCRdb on the RT-PCR reads, gives a single entry per CDR3 protein. The sample contains about 150,000 distinct CDR3 sequences, about two fifths of which appear only once. V lost 6 bases, J lost 5 bases, and 16 bases lay in between. Germline V lookup: CDR1 DFQATT, CDR2 SNEGSKA (reference sequence). There are 13 residues in the CDR3. The clonotype comes from a human donor who was either an allogeneic HSCT recipient or a stem cell or donor lymphocyte infusion donor (not recorded which). It is not recorded whose cells these are; they may come from a transplant donor. Input material: blood, either unsorted or a sorted T cell fraction (not recorded which). This sequence joins TRBV20-1 and TRBJ1-1; D not resolved. This CDR3 reads CSALAGPGTEAFF. The CDR3 region has the DNA TGCAGTGCCTTGGCGGGCCCGGGGACTGAAGCTTTCTTT.